These 31 T cell receptor beta chains were sequenced from one sample in a study of T-cell reconstitution after alpha-beta-depleted transplantation in children. Unique molecular identifiers were built into the TCRbeta library. TCRdb re-called the PCR reads with MiXCR, one entry per CDR3 protein. The data contain around 450,000 distinct CDR3 sequences, about 40% of them seen just once; the ten biggest clones take up 25% to 30%. The sample was PBMCs, taken before TCRalphabeta/CD19-depleted stem cell transplant. The receptor source for this set is a girl between 2 and 10 years old with aplastic anemia, due to receive a stem cell transplant.

The sample holds many counts of this clonotype. The chain joins TRBV20-1 to TRBJ2-5, with 7 bases aligning to TRBD1. V lost 6 bases to trimming and J lost 4 bases; unmatched junction nucleotides: 8. From germline, CDR1 is DFQATT and CDR2 SNEGSKA (reference sequence). This CDR3 contains 13 residues. The CDR3 spells CSAEYRGRETQYF. The DNA for the CDR3 is TGCAGTGCAGAATACAGGGGACGAGAGACCCAGTACTTC.

This clonotype was seen many times. The chain links TRBV20-1 to TRBJ1-2; 10 bases match TRBD1. The germline V gene encodes CDR1 DFQATT and CDR2 SNEGSKA (reference sequence). The CDR3 spans 13 residues. With 6 bases clipped from V and 6 bases from J, the junction kept 7 bases outside the gene matches. The CDR3 spells CSATTGGRDGYTF. The DNA of the CDR3 is TGCAGTGCAACGACAGGGGGCAGGGATGGCTACACCTTC.

The CDR3 DNA sequence: TGCGCCAGCAGCGGCCCCGAAAGGTACGAGCAGTACTTC. Amino acid sequence: CASSGPERYEQYF. This rearrangement joins TRBV5-1 to TRBJ2-7; no firm D call. This CDR3 comprises 13 residues. Germline loops: CDR1 SGHRS, CDR2 YFSETQ. Trimming cost V 4 bases and J 4 bases, with 12 bases left between them.

This chain connects TRBV3-1 to TRBJ2-3; TRBD2 aligns across 10 bases. Trimming removed 0 bases from V and 4 bases from J; junction bases left unmatched: 4. Per germline, CDR1 LGHDT and CDR2 YNNKEL (reference sequence). The CDR3 is 16 amino acids. As DNA, the CDR3 is TGTGCCAGCAGCCAAGATCCTAGCGGGAGCGCAGATACGCAGTATTTT. Translated, it gives CASSQDPSGSADTQYF.

The rearrangement links TRBV7-6 to TRBJ2-7, with 14 bases lining up with TRBD2. V shed 5 bases, J shed 5 bases, and the junction held 8 bases outside the gene matches. CDR1 and CDR2 from the germline V gene are SGHVS and FNYEAQ. There are 16 residues in the CDR3. The CDR3, as DNA: TGTGCCAGCAGCCACGGGACTAGCGGGGGAATCCACGAGCAGTACTTC. It translates to CASSHGTSGGIHEQYF.

In its sample, this clonotype was seen many times. This chain links TRBV3-1 with TRBJ2-7; no definite D call. Between the trimmed V and J ends, which lost 6 bases and 0 bases, there was a span of 6 bases. This CDR3 region has 12 residues. CDR1 and CDR2 (germline): LGHDT, YNNKEL (reference sequence). The CDR3 spells CASRASSYEQYF. The DNA for the CDR3 is TGTGCCAGCAGGGCCAGCTCCTACGAGCAGTACTTC.

This clonotype was picked up a small number of times. J is TRBJ2-3 and V is TRBV9; the D gene is possibly TRBD2 (5 bases). From germline, CDR1 is SGDLS and CDR2 YYNGEE. The CDR3 is made up of 16 amino acids. The germline V and J ends were trimmed by 4 bases and 0 bases, with 15 bases remaining between them. CDR3 DNA: TGTGCCAGCAGCCCCGGGAAGGGCTCTAGCACAGATACGCAGTATTTT. Translation: CASSPGKGSSTDTQYF.

This clonotype was seen more than once but under ten times. The chain combines TRBV12-5 with TRBJ2-5, with a possible D match to TRBD2 (5 bases). The CDR3 is 14 amino acids. V dropped 2 bases and J dropped 1 base, with 8 bases sitting between them. Germline V CDR1 and CDR2: LGHNT, FRNRAP. The CDR3 protein is CASGLSRGQETQYF. As DNA, the CDR3 is TGTGCTAGTGGTTTGTCTCGGGGCCAAGAGACCCAGTACTTC.

This chain links TRBV28 with TRBJ1-5, with 8 bases lining up with TRBD1. Germline trimming cut 3 bases from V and 7 bases from J; bases unmatched to any gene: 11. Germline V CDR1 and CDR2: MDHEN, SYDVKM. This CDR3 is 16 amino acids long. The CDR3 region has the DNA TGTGCCAGCAGTTTCTGGGACAGGAAGTCTTGGCAGCCCCAGCATTTT. It translates to CASSFWDRKSWQPQHF.

V is TRBV20-1 and J is TRBJ2-7; D perhaps matches TRBD2 (6 bases). CDR1 is DFQATT, CDR2 SNEGSKA, per germline (reference sequence). Trimming took 6 bases from V and 6 from J, leaving 21 bases between them. The CDR3 covers 14 residues. The CDR3 protein is CSANPGARDREQYF. DNA of the CDR3: TGCAGTGCCAATCCCGGGGCGCGGGATCGCGAGCAGTACTTC.

This clonotype turned up a few times. The chain has TRBV29-1 and TRBJ2-1; 14 positions agree with TRBD2. The length of the CDR3 is 15 residues. Germline V gene sequence: CDR1 SQVTM, CDR2 ANQGSEA. V lost 6 bases and J lost 0; bases outside the gene matches: 1. As DNA, the CDR3 is TGCAGCGTCGGGACTAGCGGGAGCTCCTACAATGAGCAGTTCTTC. Residues: CSVGTSGSSYNEQFF.

The chain recombines TRBV4-1 with TRBJ2-3; 8 positions match TRBD1. The J segment lost 9 bases and the V segment lost 0 bases, leaving 11 bases of the junction unmatched. Germline CDR1 is MGHRA and CDR2 is YSYEKL. The CDR3 is made up of 16 amino acids. CDR3 nucleotide sequence: TGCGCCAGCAGCCAAGATACGGGCCGGACAGGGCTCACGCAGTATTTT. This gives the protein CASSQDTGRTGLTQYF.

The genes are TRBV5-1 and TRBJ2-7, with 7 bases lining up with TRBD1. Unmatched junction bases numbered 12, after V lost 4 bases and J lost 2 bases. CDR1 and CDR2 (germline): SGHRS, YFSETQ. This CDR3 has 16 amino acids. The CDR3 DNA is TGCGCCAGCAGCCATGGAAGTCAGGGGGACGCCTACGAGCAGTACTTC. It codes for CASSHGSQGDAYEQYF. Based on the CDR3 plus reference TRBV5-1 and TRBJ2-7, the full variable domain is KAGVTQTPRYLIKTRGQQVTLSCSPISGHRSVSWYQQTPGQGLQFLFEYFSETQRNKGNFPGRFSGRQFSNSRSEMNVSTLELGDSALYLCASSHGSQGDAYEQYFGPGTRLTVT.

This chain links TRBV20-1 with TRBJ2-3; TRBD2 is a possible D gene (6 bases). The CDR3 spans 16 residues. V lost 0 bases to trimming and J lost 5 bases, with 18 bases between them. The germline gives CDR1 DFQATT, CDR2 SNEGSKA (reference sequence). The CDR3 protein is CSARETGLTTGDTQYF. CDR3 nucleotides: TGCAGTGCTAGAGAAACAGGACTAACCACTGGAGATACGCAGTATTTT.

This chain links TRBV4-1 with TRBJ2-4, with D possibly matching TRBD1 (5 bases). Germline V gives CDR1 MGHRA, CDR2 YSYEKL. The V and J ends lost 1 base and 0 bases respectively, with 13 bases between them. CDR3 size: 17 residues. The CDR3 reads CASSQGQGTGAKNIQYF. CDR3 sequence (DNA): TGCGCCAGCAGCCAAGGTCAGGGTACAGGAGCCAAAAACATTCAGTACTTC.

In DNA, the CDR3 is TGTGCCAGCAGCGTAGACGGGACCCATTCACCCCTCCACTTT. Translation: CASSVDGTHSPLHF. The genes are TRBV9 and TRBJ1-6; possible D gene TRBD1, 5 bases. The CDR3 contains 14 residues. Germline V gene sequence: CDR1 SGDLS, CDR2 YYNGEE. Trimming shortened V by 0 bases and J by 8 bases, and 9 bases separated the two germline ends.

The rearrangement joins TRBV5-1 to TRBJ2-7, with 9 bases aligning to TRBD2. The CDR3 is 17 amino acids. CDR1 is SGHRS, CDR2 YFSETQ, per germline. Trimming cost V 1 base and J 1 base; bases outside gene matches: 9. The CDR3: CASSLMGRGGRSYEQYF. The CDR3 nucleotides are TGCGCCAGCAGCTTGATGGGGCGGGGGGGCCGGTCCTACGAGCAGTACTTC.

The V gene is TRBV7-6, the J gene TRBJ2-5; no firm D call. Trimming cost V 5 bases and J 1 base, with 17 bases left between them. The germline CDR1 and CDR2 sequences are SGHVS and FNYEAQ. CDR3 length equals 16 residues. This CDR3 is CASSPSGSSGQETQYF. In nucleotides, the CDR3 is TGTGCCAGCAGCCCCTCAGGATCTTCGGGCCAAGAGACCCAGTACTTC.

CDR3 DNA: TGCAGTGCCACCCCCAAGCGGACCTACAATGAGCAGTTCTTC. This sequence encodes CSATPKRTYNEQFF. The chain employs TRBV20-1 and TRBJ2-1; D might be TRBD2 (5 bases). The germline CDR1 and CDR2 sequences are DFQATT and SNEGSKA (reference sequence). This CDR3 has 14 residues. Trimming took off 6 bases at V and 2 bases at J, with 14 bases between the two ends.

This chain uses TRBV29-1 with TRBJ2-1; 7 nucleotides match TRBD2. Germline loops: CDR1 SQVTM, CDR2 ANQGSEA. This CDR3 is built from 13 residues. Trimming at V came to 4 bases and at J to 4 bases, leaving 4 bases not matched to a gene. CDR3 sequence: CSVGGLQYNEQFF. As DNA, the CDR3 is TGCAGCGTTGGGGGACTACAGTACAATGAGCAGTTCTTC.

The chain joins TRBV18 to TRBJ1-1; a weak D match, TRBD1 (5 bases). The CDR3 has 14 residues. Germline assignment: CDR1 KGHSH and CDR2 LQKENI. Trimming took off 5 bases at V and 4 bases at J, with 14 bases between the two ends. The CDR3 sequence: CASSAGPGGTEAFF. CDR3 sequence (DNA): TGTGCCAGCTCAGCAGGGCCCGGAGGCACTGAAGCTTTCTTT.

J is TRBJ2-2 and V is TRBV20-1; weak D call: TRBD2 (6 bases). Trimming shortened V by 0 bases and J by 3 bases, and 8 bases separated the two germline ends. Germline V gene lookup returns CDR1 DFQATT and CDR2 SNEGSKA (reference sequence). The CDR3 is 14 amino acids. CDR3 sequence: CSARDGGYTGELFF. In DNA form, the CDR3 reads TGCAGTGCTAGAGATGGGGGGTACACCGGGGAGCTGTTTTTT.

This clonotype was detected many times. The CDR3 is CASSLVRGNTIYF. The CDR3 DNA is TGTGCCAGCAGCTTGGTGAGGGGAAACACCATATATTTT. This chain connects TRBV5-6 to TRBJ1-3; D is unclear. V shed 0 bases and J shed 4 bases, with 5 bases lying between them. Germline CDR1 SGHDT, CDR2 YYEEEE. The CDR3 spans 13 residues.

V is TRBV27 and J is TRBJ1-1, with D possibly matching TRBD1 (6 bases). Per germline, CDR1 MNHEY and CDR2 SMNVEV (reference sequence). The CDR3 length is 12 residues. Between the trimmed V and J ends, which lost 1 base and 8 bases, there was a span of 8 bases. CDR3 sequence reads: CASSLWGAEAFF. The CDR3 DNA follows: TGTGCCAGCAGTTTATGGGGGGCAGAAGCTTTCTTT.

The chain joins TRBV4-2 to TRBJ2-1; D is uncertain. V dropped 6 bases and J dropped 7 bases, with 13 bases sitting between them. Germline values: CDR1 LGHNA, CDR2 YNFKEQ. The CDR3 consists of 13 residues. In DNA, the CDR3 is TGTGCCAGCAGTCATGGGTCATTTAATGAGCAGTTCTTC. It yields the protein CASSHGSFNEQFF.

This clonotype has a count of ten or more. CDR3 DNA sequence: TGCGCCAGCGGAACAGGAAACATGAACACTGAAGCTTTCTTT. Protein: CASGTGNMNTEAFF. V usage is TRBV10-2 and J usage is TRBJ1-1, with D possibly matching TRBD1 (5 bases). The CDR3 has 14 amino acids. Germline V CDR1 and CDR2: WSHSY, SAAADI. V was clipped by 8 bases and J by 0 bases, with 13 bases between them.

V and J are TRBV19 and TRBJ1-5; 8 positions agree with TRBD1. The V and J ends lost 7 bases and 2 bases, in that order; junction bases with no gene match: 4. Germline-derived CDR1 and CDR2 are LNHDA and SQIVND (reference sequence). CDR3 length: 14 amino acids. DNA for the CDR3: TGTGCCAGTACAACAGGGGGAGGCAATCAGCCCCAGCATTTT. The encoded protein is CASTTGGGNQPQHF.

This rearrangement joins TRBV9 to TRBJ2-7, with D perhaps matching TRBD2 (6 bases). Per the germline V gene, CDR1 is SGDLS and CDR2 is YYNGEE. This CDR3 is 14 amino acids long. V gave up 0 bases and J gave up 4 bases, with 11 bases separating them. Here the CDR3 DNA reads TGTGCCAGCAGCGTAGGGGGGGACCTATACGAGCAGTACTTC. Translated: CASSVGGDLYEQYF.

This clonotype was found once. The chain is built from TRBV29-1 and TRBJ2-1; D could derive from TRBD1 or TRBD2 (5 bases each). CDR3 size: 14 residues. Germline V CDR1 and CDR2: SQVTM, ANQGSEA. V was trimmed by 6 bases and J by 1 base, leaving 13 bases between them. The CDR3 nucleotides are TGCAGCGTGGGGCGGGTTGGGTCCTACAATGAGCAGTTCTTC. Translating gives CSVGRVGSYNEQFF.

V usage is TRBV15 and J usage is TRBJ2-5; 16 bases line up with TRBD2. V trimming: 3 bases; J trimming: 5 bases; junction bases outside the gene matches: 6. This CDR3 is built from 17 residues. Germline V gene lookup returns CDR1 LNHNV and CDR2 YYDKDF (reference sequence). The CDR3 reads CATSRSQGLAGGETQYF. The CDR3 DNA sequence: TGTGCCACCAGCAGGTCGCAGGGACTAGCGGGAGGGGAGACCCAGTACTTC.

The V gene is TRBV20-1, the J gene TRBJ2-7, with 11 bases lining up with TRBD2. The V segment lost 4 bases and the J segment 3 bases; nucleotides outside the gene matches: 11. The CDR3 covers 16 residues. The germline CDR1 and CDR2 sequences are DFQATT and SNEGSKA (reference sequence). DNA for the CDR3: TGCAGTGCTAATCCCGGGACTAGCGGACTCTACTACGAGCAGTACTTC. It codes for CSANPGTSGLYYEQYF.